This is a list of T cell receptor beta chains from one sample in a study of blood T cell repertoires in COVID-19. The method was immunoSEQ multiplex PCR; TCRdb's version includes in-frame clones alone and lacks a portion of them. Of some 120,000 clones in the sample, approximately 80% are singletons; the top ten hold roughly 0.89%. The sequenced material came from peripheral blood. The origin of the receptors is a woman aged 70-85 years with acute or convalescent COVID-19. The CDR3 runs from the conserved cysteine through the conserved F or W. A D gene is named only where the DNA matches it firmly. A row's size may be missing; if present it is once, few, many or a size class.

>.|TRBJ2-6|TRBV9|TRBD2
TGTGCCAGCAGCTTACTAGCGGATGGGGCCAACGTCCTGACTTTC
CASSLLADGANVLTF
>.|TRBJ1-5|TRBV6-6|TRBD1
TGTGCCAGCAGAGCCCCACCGGGGCAGGGGGACCAGCCCCAGCATTTT
CASRAPPGQGDQPQHF
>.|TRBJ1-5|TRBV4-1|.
TGCGCCAGCAGCCTTGTACCCGGACAGTTCAATCAGCCCCAGCATTTT
CASSLVPGQFNQPQHF
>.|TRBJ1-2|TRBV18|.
TGTGCCAGCTCACAGGTACGGACTCCCTATGGCTACACCTTC
CASSQVRTPYGYTF
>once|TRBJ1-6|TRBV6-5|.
TGTGCCAGCTATTCAGGGTATAATTCACCCCTCCACTTT
CASYSGYNSPLHF
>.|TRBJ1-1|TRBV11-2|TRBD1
TGTGCCAGCAGCACCGGGACAGGCGGCACTGAAGCTTTCTTT
CASSTGTGGTEAFF
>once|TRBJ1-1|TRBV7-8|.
TGTGCCAGCAGCTTAGCGAGAACTGAGCGGGCTTTCTTT
CASSLARTERAFF
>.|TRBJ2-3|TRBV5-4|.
TGTGCCAGCAGCCTGACTAGTCGAGACCTAGATACGCAGTATTTT
CASSLTSRDLDTQYF
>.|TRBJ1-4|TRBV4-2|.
TGTGCCAGCAGCCAAGAACCGGGACTGGTTGAAAAACTGTTTTTT
CASSQEPGLVEKLFF
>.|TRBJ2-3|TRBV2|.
TGTGCCAGCAGGATCGGTGCCACAGATACGCAGTATTTT
CASRIGATDTQYF
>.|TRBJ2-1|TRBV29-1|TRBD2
TGCAGCGTTGTCGGACTAGGCTACAATGAGCAGTTCTTC
CSVVGLGYNEQFF
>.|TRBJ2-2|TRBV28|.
TGTGCCAGCAGTTTAATCTCAGGGGACACCGGGGAGCTGTTTTTT
CASSLISGDTGELFF
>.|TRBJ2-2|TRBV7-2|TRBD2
TGTGCCAGCAGCTTTCGTTCCGTAGCGGGATCGGCCGGGGAGCTGTTTTTT
CASSFRSVAGSAGELFF
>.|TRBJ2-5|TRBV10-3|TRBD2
TGTGCCTCCCAGGGACTAGCGGAGCAAGAGACCCAGTACTTC
CASQGLAEQETQYF
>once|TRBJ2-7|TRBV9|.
TGTGCCAGCAGCCCCCGAGGGCAGGGGTCAACCTACGAGCAGTACTTC
CASSPRGQGSTYEQYF
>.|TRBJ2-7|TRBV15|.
TGTGCCACTTCCGGACAGACTTACTACGAGCAGTACTTC
CATSGQTYYEQYF
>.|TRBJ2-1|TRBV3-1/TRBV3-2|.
TGTGCCAGCAGCCAATCCCCTTCTGGCCCCTACAATGAGCAGTTCTTC
CASSQSPSGPYNEQFF
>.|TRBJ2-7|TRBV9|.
TGTGCCAGCAGCGTGGACACAGGGCCCTACGAGCAGTACTTC
CASSVDTGPYEQYF
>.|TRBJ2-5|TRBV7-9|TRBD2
TGTGCCAGCAGCCCACGTCTAGCGGGAAGGCAAGAGACCCAGTACTTC
CASSPRLAGRQETQYF
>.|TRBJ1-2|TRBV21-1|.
TGTGCCAGCAGCAAATGGCAGGGTAACGGCTACACCTTC
CASSKWQGNGYTF